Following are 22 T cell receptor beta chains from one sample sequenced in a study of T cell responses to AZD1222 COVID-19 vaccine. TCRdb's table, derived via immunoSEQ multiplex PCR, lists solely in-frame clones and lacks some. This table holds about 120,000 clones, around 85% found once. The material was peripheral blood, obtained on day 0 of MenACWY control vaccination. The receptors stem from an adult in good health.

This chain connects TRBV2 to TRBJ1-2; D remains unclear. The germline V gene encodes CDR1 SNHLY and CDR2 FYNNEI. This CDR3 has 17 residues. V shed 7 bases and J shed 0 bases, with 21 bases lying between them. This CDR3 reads CASKVTRRAVANYGYTF. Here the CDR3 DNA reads TGTGCCAGCAAAGTAACTAGGAGGGCGGTTGCTAACTATGGCTACACCTTC.

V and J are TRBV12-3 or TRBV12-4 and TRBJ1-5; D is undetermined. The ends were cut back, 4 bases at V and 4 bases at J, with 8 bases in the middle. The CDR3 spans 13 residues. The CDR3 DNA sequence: TGTGCCAGCAGTTCGGGCAGAAATCAGCCCCAGCATTTT. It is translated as CASSSGRNQPQHF.

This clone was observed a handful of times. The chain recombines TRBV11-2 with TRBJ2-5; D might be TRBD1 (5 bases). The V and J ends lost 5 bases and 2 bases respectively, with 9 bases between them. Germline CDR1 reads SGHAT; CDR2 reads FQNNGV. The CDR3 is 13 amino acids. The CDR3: CASSTQVQETQYF. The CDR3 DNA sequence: TGTGCCAGCAGCACACAGGTACAAGAGACCCAGTACTTC.

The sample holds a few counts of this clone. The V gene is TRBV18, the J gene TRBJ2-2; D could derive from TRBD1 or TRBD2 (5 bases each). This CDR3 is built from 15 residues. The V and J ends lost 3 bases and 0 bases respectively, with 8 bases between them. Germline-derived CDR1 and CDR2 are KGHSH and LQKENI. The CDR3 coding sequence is TGTGCCAGCTCACCCCGGGGCGCGAACACCGGGGAGCTGTTTTTT. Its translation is CASSPRGANTGELFF. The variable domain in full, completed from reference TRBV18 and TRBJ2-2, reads NAGVMQNPRHLVRRRGQEARLRCSPMKGHSHVYWYRQLPEEGLKFMVYLQKENIIDESGMPKERFSAEFPKEGPSILRIQQVVRGDSAAYFCASSPRGANTGELFFGEGSRLTVL.

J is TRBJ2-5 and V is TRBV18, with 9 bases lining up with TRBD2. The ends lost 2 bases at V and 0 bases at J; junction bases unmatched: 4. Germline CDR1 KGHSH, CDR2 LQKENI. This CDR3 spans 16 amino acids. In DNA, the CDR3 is TGTGCCAGCTCACCAAAAGCGGGGGGCTACCAAGAGACCCAGTACTTC. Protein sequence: CASSPKAGGYQETQYF.

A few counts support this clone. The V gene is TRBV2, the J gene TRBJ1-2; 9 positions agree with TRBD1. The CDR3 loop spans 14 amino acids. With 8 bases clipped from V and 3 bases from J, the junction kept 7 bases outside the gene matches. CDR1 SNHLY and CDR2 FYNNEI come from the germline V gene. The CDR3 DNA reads TGTGCCAGCTCTCGGACAGGGGAATACTATGGCTACACCTTC. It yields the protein CASSRTGEYYGYTF.

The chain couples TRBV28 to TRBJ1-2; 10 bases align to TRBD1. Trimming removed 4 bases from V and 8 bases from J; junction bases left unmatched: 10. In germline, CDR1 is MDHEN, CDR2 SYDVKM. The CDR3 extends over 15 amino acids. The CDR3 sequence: CASSSLGQGGRGYTF. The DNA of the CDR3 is TGTGCCAGCAGTTCACTAGGACAGGGGGGACGCGGCTACACCTTC.

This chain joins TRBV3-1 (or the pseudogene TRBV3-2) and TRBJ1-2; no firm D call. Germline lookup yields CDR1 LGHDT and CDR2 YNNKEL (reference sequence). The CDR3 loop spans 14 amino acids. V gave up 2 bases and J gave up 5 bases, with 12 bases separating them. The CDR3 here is CASSQSAGDYGYTF. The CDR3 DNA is TGTGCCAGCAGCCAATCCGCCGGGGATTATGGCTACACCTTC.

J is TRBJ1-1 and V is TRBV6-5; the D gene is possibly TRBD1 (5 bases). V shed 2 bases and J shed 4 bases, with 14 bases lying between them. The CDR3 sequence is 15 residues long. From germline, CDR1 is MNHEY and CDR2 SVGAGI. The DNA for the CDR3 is TGTGCCAGCAGTTACACCCGTCCAGGGCGCACTGAAGCTTTCTTT. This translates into CASSYTRPGRTEAFF.

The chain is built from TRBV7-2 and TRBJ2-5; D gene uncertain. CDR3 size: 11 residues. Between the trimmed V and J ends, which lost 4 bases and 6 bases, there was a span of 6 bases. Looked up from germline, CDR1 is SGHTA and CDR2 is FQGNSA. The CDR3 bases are TGTGCCAGCAGCTCCCTCCAGACCCAGTACTTC. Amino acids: CASSSLQTQYF. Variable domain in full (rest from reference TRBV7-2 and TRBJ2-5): GAGVSQSPSNKVTEKGKDVELRCDPISGHTALYWYRQSLGQGLEFLIYFQGNSAPDKSGLPSDRFSAERTGGSVSTLTIQRTQQEDSAVYLCASSSLQTQYFGPGTRLLVL.

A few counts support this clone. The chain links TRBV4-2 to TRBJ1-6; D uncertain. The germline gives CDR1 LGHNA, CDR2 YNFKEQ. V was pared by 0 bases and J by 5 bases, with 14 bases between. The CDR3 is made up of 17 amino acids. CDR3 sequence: CASSQEKVQVNNSPLHF. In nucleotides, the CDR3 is TGTGCCAGCAGCCAAGAGAAGGTCCAGGTCAATAATTCACCCCTCCACTTT.

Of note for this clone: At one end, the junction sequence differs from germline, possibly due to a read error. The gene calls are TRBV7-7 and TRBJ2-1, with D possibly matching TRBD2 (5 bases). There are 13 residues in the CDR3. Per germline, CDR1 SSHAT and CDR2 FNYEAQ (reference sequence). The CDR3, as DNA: TGTGCTAGCAGCTTGGTGGGGAGTGATGAGCAGTTCTTC. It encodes CASSLVGSDEQFF.

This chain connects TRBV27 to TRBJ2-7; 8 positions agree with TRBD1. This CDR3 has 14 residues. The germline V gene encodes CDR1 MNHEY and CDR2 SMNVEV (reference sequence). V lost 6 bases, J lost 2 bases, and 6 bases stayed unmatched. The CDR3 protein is CASSLRGQTYEQYF. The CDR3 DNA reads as TGTGCCAGCAGCCTCAGGGGGCAAACCTACGAGCAGTACTTC.

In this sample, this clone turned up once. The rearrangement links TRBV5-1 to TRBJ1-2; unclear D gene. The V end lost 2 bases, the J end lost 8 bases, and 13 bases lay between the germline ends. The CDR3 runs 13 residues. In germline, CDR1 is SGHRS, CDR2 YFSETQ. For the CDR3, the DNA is TGCGCCAGCAGCTTAAAGGGTGACGACGGCTACACCTTC. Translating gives CASSLKGDDGYTF.

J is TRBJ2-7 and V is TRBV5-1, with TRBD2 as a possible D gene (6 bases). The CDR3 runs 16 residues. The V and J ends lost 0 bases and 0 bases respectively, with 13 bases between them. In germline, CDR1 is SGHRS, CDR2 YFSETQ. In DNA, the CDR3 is TGCGCCAGCAGCTTGGCACTCGGCGGGGACTCCTACGAGCAGTACTTC. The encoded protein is CASSLALGGDSYEQYF. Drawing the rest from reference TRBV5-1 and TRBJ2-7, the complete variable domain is KAGVTQTPRYLIKTRGQQVTLSCSPISGHRSVSWYQQTPGQGLQFLFEYFSETQRNKGNFPGRFSGRQFSNSRSEMNVSTLELGDSALYLCASSLALGGDSYEQYFGPGTRLTVT.

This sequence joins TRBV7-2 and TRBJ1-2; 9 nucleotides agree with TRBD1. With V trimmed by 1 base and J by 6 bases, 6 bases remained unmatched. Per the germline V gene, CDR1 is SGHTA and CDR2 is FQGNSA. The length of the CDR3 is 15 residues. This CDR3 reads CASSLGGTGPDGYTF. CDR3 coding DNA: TGTGCCAGCAGCTTAGGGGGGACAGGGCCGGATGGCTACACCTTC.

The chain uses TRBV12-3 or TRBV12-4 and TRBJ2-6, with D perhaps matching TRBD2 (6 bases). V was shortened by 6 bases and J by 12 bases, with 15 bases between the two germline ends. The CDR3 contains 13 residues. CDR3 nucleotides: TGTGCCAGCAGCCGAGAGGGGACTGGCGTCCTGACTTTC. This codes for CASSREGTGVLTF.

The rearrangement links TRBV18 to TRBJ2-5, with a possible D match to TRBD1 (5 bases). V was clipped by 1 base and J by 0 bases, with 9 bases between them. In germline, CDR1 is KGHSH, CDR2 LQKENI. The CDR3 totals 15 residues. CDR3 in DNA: TGTGCCAGCTCACCACTATCAGGGAACCAAGAGACCCAGTACTTC. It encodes CASSPLSGNQETQYF.

CDR3 nucleotides: TGCAGTGCTAGTACCCAGGACACTGATTCACCCCTCCACTTT. Its translation: CSASTQDTDSPLHF. The genes are TRBV20-1 and TRBJ1-6, with D possibly matching TRBD1 (5 bases). The CDR3 consists of 14 residues. CDR1 is DFQATT, CDR2 SNEGSKA, per germline (reference sequence). V shed 3 bases and J shed 8 bases, with 14 bases lying between them.

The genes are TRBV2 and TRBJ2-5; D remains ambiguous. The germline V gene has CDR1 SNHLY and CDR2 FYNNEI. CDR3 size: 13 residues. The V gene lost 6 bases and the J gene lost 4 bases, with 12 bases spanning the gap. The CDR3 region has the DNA TGTGCCAGCAGCTTGAATTCCCGAGAGACCCAGTACTTC. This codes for CASSLNSRETQYF.

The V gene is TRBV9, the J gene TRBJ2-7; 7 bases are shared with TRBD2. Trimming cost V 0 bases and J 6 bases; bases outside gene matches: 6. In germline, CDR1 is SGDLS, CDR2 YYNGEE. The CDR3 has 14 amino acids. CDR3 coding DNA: TGTGCCAGCAGCGTAGACCCCGGGGGGAGCGAGCAGTACTTC. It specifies CASSVDPGGSEQYF.

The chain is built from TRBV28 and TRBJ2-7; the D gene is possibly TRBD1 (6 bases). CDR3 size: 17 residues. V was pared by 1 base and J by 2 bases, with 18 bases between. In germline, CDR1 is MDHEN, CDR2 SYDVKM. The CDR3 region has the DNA TGTGCCAGCAGTTTATTGGGAGTGACAGGCCGCGCCTACGAGCAGTACTTC. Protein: CASSLLGVTGRAYEQYF.